The T cell receptor beta chain under discussion was sequenced for a study of blood T cells in healthy people across ages. A second PCR, run for about 7 to 11 cycles, used a sample-barcoded 5' primer plus a J-beta primer mix. Each CDR3 protein gets one entry after TCRdb re-called the 5' RACE reads with MiXCR. In the table there are over a million distinct CDR3 sequences, 40% to 55% of which are singletons. This clonotype was detected many times. The CDR3 runs to 14 residues. The V gene end was trimmed by 2 bases and the J gene end by 1 base; junction bases not matched to a gene: 0. The receptor was isolated from a woman in her sixties in good health. This chain links TRBV12-3 or TRBV12-4 with TRBJ2-3; 7 bases match TRBD1. The sequenced material came from blood. The CDR3 reads CASSLTGGTDTQYF. As DNA, the CDR3 is TGTGCCAGCAGTTTAACAGGGGGCACAGATACGCAGTATTTT.